This note documents a single T cell receptor beta chain sequence. Its antigen is undetermined. This specimen comes from a study of T cell repertoires in cytomegalovirus infection. Study-wide background: Through public TCR beta signatures, both CMV infection and matching HLA type were indicated. Findings and caveats of the study: The cumulative frequency of public TCR beta families identified carriers of CMV plus the relevant HLA. The ex vivo response was dominated by HLA-C-restricted CMV-specific TCR beta clonotypes.

TCRdb fed the reads into MiXCR, producing one record per CDR3 protein. This sample yields around 140,000 distinct CDR3 sequences, of which about 6.1% are seen a single time; approximately 19% belongs to the top ten. Germline loops: CDR1 DFQATT, CDR2 SNEGSKA (reference sequence). The V gene lost 4 bases and the J gene lost 1 base, with 5 bases spanning the gap. The CDR3 consists of 12 residues. The chain uses TRBV20-1 and TRBJ1-3; D call uncertain. The sequence was obtained from a human donor in good health (CMV status not recorded). Some clones in this sample may be carry-over from other donors' samples. The specimen sequenced was PBMCs. The CDR3 loop is CSAKHSGNTIYF. CDR3 sequence (DNA): TGCAGTGCTAAACATTCTGGAAACACCATATATTTT.